This T cell receptor beta chain stems from a study of regulatory T cells in long-lasting Graves disease. Overall study findings and caveats: Patients with persistent disease showed a bias toward TRBV28, TRBJ1-2 and TRBJ2-5.

In this sample, this clonotype turned up many times. The antigen is unknown. The CDR3 has 13 residues. V was trimmed by 6 bases and J by 4 bases, leaving 15 bases between them. CDR1 SQVTM and CDR2 ANQGSEA come from the germline V gene. Indicated time point: newly diagnosed GD, antithyroid drugs for less than 3 months. With RNA extracted from PBMCs as input, the TCR library was made. Investigators prepared the TCR beta libraries by applying iRepertoire HTBI primers and Arm-PCR of CDR3 regions. Using its own MiXCR run on the multiplex PCR reads, TCRdb lists one record per CDR3 protein. The sample yields roughly 320,000 distinct CDR3 sequences, approximately 15% seen once. These data also formed part of another study, on T cells in Graves' hyperthyroidism and ophthalmopathy.

The source material was peripheral blood mononuclear cells (PBMCs), sampled at new diagnosis, from a patient treated with antithyroid drugs. The chain joins TRBV29-1 to TRBJ2-5, with a weak D call TRBD1 (6 bases). The sequence derives from a man aged 40-49 years with Graves disease. The CDR3 DNA follows: TGCAGCGTCGCAGCTTGGGGGCGAGAGACCCAGTACTTC. Amino acids: CSVAAWGRETQYF.